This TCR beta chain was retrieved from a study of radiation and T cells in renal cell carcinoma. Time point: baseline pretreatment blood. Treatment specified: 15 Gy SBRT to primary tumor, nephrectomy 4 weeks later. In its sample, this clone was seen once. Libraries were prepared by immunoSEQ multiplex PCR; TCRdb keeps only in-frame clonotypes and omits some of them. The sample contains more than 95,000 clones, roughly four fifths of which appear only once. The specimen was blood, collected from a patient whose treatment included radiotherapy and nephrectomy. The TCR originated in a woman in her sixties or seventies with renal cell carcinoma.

In DNA, the CDR3 is TGTGCCAGCAGCCAAGAATCCGGGACGAGGGCCTACGAGCAGTACTTC. Translation: CASSQESGTRAYEQYF. The J gene is TRBJ2-7, the V gene TRBV4-2; perhaps D is TRBD1 or TRBD2 (5 bases each). This CDR3 is 16 amino acids long. CDR1 is LGHNA, CDR2 YNFKEQ, per germline. V lost 0 bases and J lost 2, with 14 bases in between.